The rows below give T cell receptor beta chains drawn from one sample of a study of T cell responses to AZD1222 COVID-19 vaccine. Clones were sequenced by immunoSEQ multiplex PCR, and TCRdb holds only the in-frame ones, with some missing. The data show over 150,000 clones, around nine tenths seen once. Sequencing was performed on peripheral blood, taken on day 0 of AZD1222 vaccination. The receptor set was obtained from an adult in good health. Both conserved end residues are part of each CDR3. A D gene is named only where the DNA matches it firmly. Rows give clone size only sometimes, using once, few, many, or a class for an expanded clone.

V	size	D	J	DNA	CDR3
TRBV27	-	-	TRBJ2-7	TGTGCCAGCAGTTTAGGCCGAACCTACGAGCAGTACTTC	CASSLGRTYEQYF
TRBV27	-	-	TRBJ2-1	TGTGCCAGCAGCACGGGGGGCCCCAATGAGCAGTTCTTC	CASSTGGPNEQFF
TRBV30	-	-	TRBJ2-7	TGTGCCTGGAAACCGGGGATCCCCTCCTACGAGCAGTACTTC	CAWKPGIPSYEQYF
TRBV19	few	TRBD1	TRBJ1-5	TGTGCCAGTAGTAGAACGACAGGGGGCGTTTTGCAGCCCCAGCATTTT	CASSRTTGGVLQPQHF
TRBV18	-	TRBD1	TRBJ2-7	TGTGCCAGCTCACTTGTCCGGGACAGTACCTACGAGCAGTACTTC	CASSLVRDSTYEQYF
TRBV7-9	-	-	TRBJ1-1	TGTGCCAGCAGCTTGACCCAGAACACTGAAGCTTTCTTT	CASSLTQNTEAFF
TRBV3-1/TRBV3-2	-	-	TRBJ1-4	TGTGCCAGCAGTACGGAACGGGGAGAAAAACTGTTTTTT	CASSTERGEKLFF
TRBV29-1	-	TRBD1	TRBJ2-7	TGCAGCGCCCGGACAGGGGGTGGGGGCGAGCAGTACTTC	CSARTGGGGEQYF
TRBV4-2	-	TRBD1	TRBJ1-2	TGTGCCAGCAGCCAAGCAGCCGGGACAGGGGACTATGGCTACACCTTC	CASSQAAGTGDYGYTF
TRBV4-2	-	TRBD1	TRBJ1-4	TGTGCCAGCAGCCAACGACAGGGTTTCGATGAAAAACTGTTTTTT	CASSQRQGFDEKLFF
TRBV7-9	once	-	TRBJ1-4	TGTGCCAGCAGCTACATGGATGAAAAACTGTTTTTT	CASSYMDEKLFF
TRBV6-6	-	TRBD1	TRBJ2-7	TGTGCCAGCAGTCCACCCGGGACAGGGATTTACGAGCAGTACTTC	CASSPPGTGIYEQYF
TRBV5-1	once	-	TRBJ2-3	TGCGCCAGCAGTACGACACGTGGTAAAGATACGCAGTATTTT	CASSTTRGKDTQYF
TRBV6-5	-	-	TRBJ2-7	TGTGCCAGCCACTTCAGGGGCGGGGAGCAGTACTTC	CASHFRGGEQYF
TRBV5-4	-	TRBD1	TRBJ1-4	TGTGCCAGCAGCTTCACAGGGGGCGGGGAAAAACTGTTTTTT	CASSFTGGGEKLFF
TRBV18	-	TRBD1	TRBJ2-1	TGTGCCAGCTCACTTCGACCTCCGGGACAGGGATACAATGAGCAGTTCTTC	CASSLRPPGQGYNEQFF
TRBV7-6	-	TRBD1	TRBJ1-6	TGTGCCAGCAGCCCAGCCGGGACAGATAATTCACCCCTCCACTTT	CASSPAGTDNSPLHF
TRBV5-6	once	-	TRBJ2-3	TGTGCCAGCAGCTTGGGCCTTACGTCGTATTTT	CASSLGLTSYF
TRBV9	-	TRBD1	TRBJ1-3	TGTGCCAGCAGCCAGGGGGCTGGAAACACCATATATTTT	CASSQGAGNTIYF
TRBV5-3	-	-	TRBJ1-2	TGTGCCAGAAGCCGACATGGGGACTACTATGGCTACACCTTC	CARSRHGDYYGYTF
TRBV4-2	-	-	TRBJ1-6	TGTGCCAGCAGCCAAGATCGGAGCTCCTATAATTCACCCCTCCACTTT	CASSQDRSSYNSPLHF
TRBV5-6	-	-	TRBJ1-1	TGTGCCAGCAGCTTGGCGGGAGGGAACACTGAAGCTTTCTTT	CASSLAGGNTEAFF
TRBV5-1	-	-	TRBJ1-1	TGCGCCAGCAGCTCAACAGGGCGGAACACTGAAGCTTTCTTT	CASSSTGRNTEAFF
TRBV2	-	-	TRBJ1-4	TGTGCCAGCAGTGGAGGCGGAGGCGTGCGGGAAAAACTGTTTTTT	CASSGGGGVREKLFF
TRBV10-2	-	-	TRBJ1-1	TGCGCCAGCAGTGAGTCGGAGTCAGAGACAGGGAACACTGAAGCTTTCTTT	CASSESESETGNTEAFF
TRBV6-2/TRBV6-3	-	-	TRBJ1-2	TGTGCCAGCAGCTCCGGTAGCGTAAGCTACACCTTC	CASSSGSVSYTF
TRBV14	-	-	TRBJ2-2	TGTGCCAGCAGCCTGACTGATACCGGGGAGCTGTTTTTT	CASSLTDTGELFF
TRBV5-1	-	-	TRBJ1-2	TGCGCCAGCAGCTTGGTGGTAGGGGACGGCTACACCTTC	CASSLVVGDGYTF
TRBV29-1	-	TRBD2	TRBJ2-1	TGCAGCGTCGATTTAGGACTAGCGGGTTCTTACAATGAGCAGTTCTTC	CSVDLGLAGSYNEQFF
TRBV4-3	-	TRBD1	TRBJ2-2	TGCGCCAGCAGCCAAGATTGGGGGACAGAAATCAACACCGGGGAGCTGTTTTTT	CASSQDWGTEINTGELFF
TRBV14	-	-	TRBJ1-4	TGTGCCAGCAGCCAAGATGTCGGTGAAAAACTGTTTTTT	CASSQDVGEKLFF
TRBV6-2/TRBV6-3	once	-	TRBJ2-7	TGTGCCAGCAGCAAGGCCTACGAGCAGTACTTC	CASSKAYEQYF
TRBV14	-	-	TRBJ2-1	TGTGCCAGCAGCCAACTAGCGCCCACCTACAATGAGCAGTTCTTC	CASSQLAPTYNEQFF
TRBV6-4	-	-	TRBJ2-2	TGTGCCAGCAGTGACTCTGGCGGGCCTAACACCGGGGAGCTGTTTTTT	CASSDSGGPNTGELFF
TRBV30	few	-	TRBJ1-6	TGTGCCTTGGTAAAGAGGGATAATTCACCCCTCCACTTT	CALVKRDNSPLHF
TRBV7-3	-	TRBD1	TRBJ2-3	TGTGCCAGCAGCTCAACGGGACAGGGATCAGATACGCAGTATTTT	CASSSTGQGSDTQYF
TRBV7-9	-	-	TRBJ2-7	TGTGCCAGCAGCTTAGGGATGACCTACGAGCAGTACTTC	CASSLGMTYEQYF
TRBV9	-	TRBD1	TRBJ1-2	TGTGCCAGCAGCAGGGTAGCCGGGACAGACCTCTATGGCTACACCTTC	CASSRVAGTDLYGYTF
TRBV3-1/TRBV3-2	-	-	TRBJ2-7	TGTGCCAGCAGCCAAGCCCGTGTTGGCGAGCAGTACTTC	CASSQARVGEQYF
TRBV19	-	-	TRBJ1-2	TGTGCCAGTAGTACCTTTGGAGAGGGCCACTATGGCTACACCTTC	CASSTFGEGHYGYTF
TRBV5-1	-	-	TRBJ1-1	TGCGCCAGCAGCTCCGACAGTTGGAACACTGAAGCTTTCTTT	CASSSDSWNTEAFF
TRBV11-3	-	-	TRBJ1-3	TGTGCCAGCAGCGCCGGAGGAGTAAACACCATATATTTT	CASSAGGVNTIYF
TRBV10-1	-	-	TRBJ2-7	TGCGCCAGCAGTGAGTCACACGGCTACGAGCAGTACTTC	CASSESHGYEQYF
TRBV7-8	once	-	TRBJ2-7	TGTGCCAGCAGCTTAAGGGGCAGACCCTACGAGCAGTACTTC	CASSLRGRPYEQYF
TRBV10-3	-	-	TRBJ1-1	TGTGCCATCAGTGACCCCCAGATCGGGTACACTGAAGCTTTCTTT	CAISDPQIGYTEAFF
TRBV7-2	-	-	TRBJ2-1	TGTGCCAGCAGCTCCCCCGCCCGAGACGGGAGTGGGGGTGAGCAGTTCTTC	CASSSPARDGSGGEQFF
TRBV12-5	-	TRBD1	TRBJ1-1	TGTGCTAGTGGTCCGGGACAGGGGGGTACTGAAGCTTTCTTT	CASGPGQGGTEAFF
TRBV29-1	-	-	TRBJ1-2	TGCAGCGTAGACGTGCTTGGGATCAACGGGGGCTACACCTTC	CSVDVLGINGGYTF
TRBV27	once	-	TRBJ1-6	TGTGCCAGCAGGGAGTATAATTCACCCCTCCACTTT	CASREYNSPLHF
TRBV14	-	-	TRBJ2-1	TGTGCCAGCAGCCAAGATTATGTGGGGAGTAGCTCCTACAATGAGCAGTTCTTC	CASSQDYVGSSSYNEQFF
TRBV5-5	-	TRBD2	TRBJ2-2	TGTGCCAGCAGTCCTGGGAGACTCTCGGGGGGGCTTTACACCGGGGAGCTGTTTTTT	CASSPGRLSGGLYTGELFF
TRBV2	-	-	TRBJ2-5	TGTGCCAGCAGTGAAGAGGCTCTCGGGGGCACGGAGACCCAGTACTTC	CASSEEALGGTETQYF
TRBV9	-	TRBD1	TRBJ1-1	TGTGCCAGCAGCGCACCTGGACAGGGGCGCACTGAAGCTTTCTTT	CASSAPGQGRTEAFF
TRBV27	once	-	TRBJ1-4	TGTGCCAGCAGTTTATTTGACAGCCCTAATGAAAAACTGTTTTTT	CASSLFDSPNEKLFF
TRBV4-2	-	-	TRBJ2-7	TGTGCCAGCAGCCAAGCCCAGGAGGAGTCCTACGAGCAGTACTTC	CASSQAQEESYEQYF
TRBV18	-	-	TRBJ1-3	TGTGCCAGCTCACCAGATAACTTCTCTGGAAACACCATATATTTT	CASSPDNFSGNTIYF
TRBV9	-	-	TRBJ1-5	TGTGCCAGCAGCGTAGGGTCGGATCAGCCCCAGCATTTT	CASSVGSDQPQHF